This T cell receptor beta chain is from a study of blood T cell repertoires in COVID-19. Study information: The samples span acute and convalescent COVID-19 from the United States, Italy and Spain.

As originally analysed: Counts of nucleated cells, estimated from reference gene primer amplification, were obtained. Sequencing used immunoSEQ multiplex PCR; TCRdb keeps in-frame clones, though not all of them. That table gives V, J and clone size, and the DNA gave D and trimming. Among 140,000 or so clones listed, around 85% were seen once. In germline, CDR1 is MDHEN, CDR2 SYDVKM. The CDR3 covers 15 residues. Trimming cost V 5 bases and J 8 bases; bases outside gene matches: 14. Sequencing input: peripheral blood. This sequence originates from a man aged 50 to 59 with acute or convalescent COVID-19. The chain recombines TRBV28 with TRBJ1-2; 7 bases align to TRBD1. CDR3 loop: CASSPSPIRGQGYTF. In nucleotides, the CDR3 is TGTGCCAGCAGTCCCTCCCCCATCAGGGGACAGGGCTACACCTTC.